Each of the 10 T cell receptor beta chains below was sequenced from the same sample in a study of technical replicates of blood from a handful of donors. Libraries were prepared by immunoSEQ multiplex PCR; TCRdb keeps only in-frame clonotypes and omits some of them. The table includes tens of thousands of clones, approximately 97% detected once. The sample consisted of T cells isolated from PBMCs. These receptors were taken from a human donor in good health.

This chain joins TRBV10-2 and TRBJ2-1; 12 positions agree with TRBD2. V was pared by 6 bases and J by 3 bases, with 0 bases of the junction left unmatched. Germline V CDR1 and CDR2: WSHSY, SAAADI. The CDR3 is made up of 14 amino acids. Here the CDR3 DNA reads TGCGCCAGCAGACTAGCGGGGGGCTACAATGAGCAGTTCTTC. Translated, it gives CASRLAGGYNEQFF.

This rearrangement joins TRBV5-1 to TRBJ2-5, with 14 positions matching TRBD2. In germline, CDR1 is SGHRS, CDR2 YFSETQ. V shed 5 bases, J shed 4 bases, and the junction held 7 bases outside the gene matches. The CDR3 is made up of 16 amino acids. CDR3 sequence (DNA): TGCGCCAGCAGACTGCCGGGACTAGCGGGAGTAGAGACCCAGTACTTC. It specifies CASRLPGLAGVETQYF.

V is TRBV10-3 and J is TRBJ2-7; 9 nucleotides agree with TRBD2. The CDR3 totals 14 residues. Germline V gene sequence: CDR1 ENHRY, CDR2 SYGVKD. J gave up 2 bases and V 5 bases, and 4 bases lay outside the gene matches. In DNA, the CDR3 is TGTGCCATCAGTTGGACTAGCGATGCCTACGAGCAGTACTTC. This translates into CAISWTSDAYEQYF.

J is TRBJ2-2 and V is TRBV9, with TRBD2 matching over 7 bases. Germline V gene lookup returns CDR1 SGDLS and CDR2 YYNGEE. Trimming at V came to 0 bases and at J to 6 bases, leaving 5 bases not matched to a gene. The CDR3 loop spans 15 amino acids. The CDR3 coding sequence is TGTGCCAGCAGCGTAGGCGGGGGAGGGGCCGGGGAGCTGTTTTTT. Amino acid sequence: CASSVGGGGAGELFF. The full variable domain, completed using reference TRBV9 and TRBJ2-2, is DSGVTQTPKHLITATGQRVTLRCSPRSGDLSVYWYQQSLDQGLQFLIQYYNGEERAKGNILERFSAQQFPDLHSELNLSSLELGDSALYFCASSVGGGGAGELFFGEGSRLTVL.

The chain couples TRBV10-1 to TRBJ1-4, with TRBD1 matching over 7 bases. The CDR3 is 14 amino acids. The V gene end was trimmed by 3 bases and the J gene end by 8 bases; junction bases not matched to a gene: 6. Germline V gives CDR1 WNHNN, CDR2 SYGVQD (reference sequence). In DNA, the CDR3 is TGCGCCAGCAGTGATCAACAGGGGAACGAAAAACTGTTTTTT. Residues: CASSDQQGNEKLFF.

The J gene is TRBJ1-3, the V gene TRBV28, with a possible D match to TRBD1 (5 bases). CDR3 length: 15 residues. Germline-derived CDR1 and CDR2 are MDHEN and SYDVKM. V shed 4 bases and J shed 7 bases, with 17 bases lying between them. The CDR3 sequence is CASSSRGGARNTIYF. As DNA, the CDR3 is TGTGCCAGCAGTTCCCGAGGAGGGGCCAGGAACACCATATATTTT.

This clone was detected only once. CDR3 DNA: TGTGCCAGCAGTAGGACAGGGCCGGGCTTGAGCACTGAAGCTTTCTTT. This sequence encodes CASSRTGPGLSTEAFF. The chain is built from TRBV5-5 and TRBJ1-1, with 8 nucleotides matching TRBD1. The CDR3 runs 16 residues. Germline trimming cut 5 bases from V and 4 bases from J; bases unmatched to any gene: 13. The germline CDR1 and CDR2 sequences are SGHKS and YYEKEE (reference sequence).

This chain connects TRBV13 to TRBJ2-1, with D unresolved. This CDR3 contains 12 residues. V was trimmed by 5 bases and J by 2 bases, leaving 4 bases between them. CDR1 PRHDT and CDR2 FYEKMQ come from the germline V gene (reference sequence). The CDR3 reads CASSPTYNEQFF. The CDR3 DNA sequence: TGTGCCAGCAGCCCCACCTACAATGAGCAGTTCTTC.

The CDR3 loop is CASSIPSSRGTEAFF. CDR3 in DNA: TGTGCCAGCAGCATCCCCTCGAGCCGGGGCACTGAAGCTTTCTTT. The chain employs TRBV21-1 and TRBJ1-1. TRBV21-1 is a recognized pseudogene. This CDR3 has 15 residues.

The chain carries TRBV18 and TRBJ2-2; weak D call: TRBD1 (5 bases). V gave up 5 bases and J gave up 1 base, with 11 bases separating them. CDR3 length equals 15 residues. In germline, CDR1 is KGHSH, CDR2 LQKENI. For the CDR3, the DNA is TGTGCCAGCTCATCAAGTACAGGGAACACCGGGGAGCTGTTTTTT. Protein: CASSSSTGNTGELFF.